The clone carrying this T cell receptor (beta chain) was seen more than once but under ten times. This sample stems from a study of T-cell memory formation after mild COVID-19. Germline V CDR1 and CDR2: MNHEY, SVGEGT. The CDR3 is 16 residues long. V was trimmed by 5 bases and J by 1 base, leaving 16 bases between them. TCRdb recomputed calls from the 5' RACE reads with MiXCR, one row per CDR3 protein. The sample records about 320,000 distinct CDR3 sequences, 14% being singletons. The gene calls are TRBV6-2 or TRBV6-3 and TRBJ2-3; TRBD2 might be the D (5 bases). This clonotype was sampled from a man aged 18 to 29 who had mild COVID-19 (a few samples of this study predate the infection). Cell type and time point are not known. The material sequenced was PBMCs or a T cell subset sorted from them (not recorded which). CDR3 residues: CASSPLGEIGTDTQYF. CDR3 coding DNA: TGTGCCAGCAGTCCACTAGGAGAAATCGGCACAGATACGCAGTATTTT.